The rows below give T cell receptor beta chains drawn from one sample of a study of CD8+ T cells in alopecia areata. Here immunoSEQ multiplex PCR was the method, and the copy in TCRdb shows in-frame clones only, minus some. The profile shows approximately 150,000 clones, 85% to 90% of them singletons. This specimen consisted of CD8+ T cells sorted from blood, obtained at week 0. These receptors all come from a human donor with alopecia areata. The CDR3 runs from the conserved cysteine through the conserved F or W. The D gene is left open where the match is weak. A clone size is listed for some rows: how often the clone was seen (once, few, many), or a class if it is expanded.

abundance	v_gene	j_gene	d_gene	CDR3aa	CDR3nt
-	TRBV27	TRBJ2-7	-	CASSLYGKGSYEQYF	TGTGCCAGCAGTTTATATGGGAAGGGGTCCTACGAGCAGTACTTC
-	TRBV6-5	TRBJ1-1	-	CASSYSNRAFF	TGTGCCAGCAGTTACTCGAATAGAGCTTTCTTT
-	TRBV29-1	TRBJ2-1	-	CSVERGVNEQFF	TGCAGCGTTGAGAGAGGGGTCAATGAGCAGTTCTTC
-	TRBV6-1	TRBJ2-1	-	CASSDGPNNEQFF	TGTGCCAGCAGTGATGGTCCCAACAATGAGCAGTTCTTC
-	TRBV7-8	TRBJ1-5	-	CASSPRGGPRNQPQHF	TGTGCCAGCAGCCCCCGGGGGGGACCACGCAATCAGCCCCAGCATTTT
few	TRBV7-9	TRBJ1-4	TRBD1	CASRPTGGNEKLFF	TGTGCCAGCAGACCAACAGGGGGTAACGAAAAACTGTTTTTT
-	TRBV27	TRBJ1-1	-	CASSLEGVGTEAFF	TGTGCCAGCAGTTTGGAGGGTGTGGGCACTGAAGCTTTCTTT
-	TRBV27	TRBJ2-7	-	CASTHSHEQYF	TGTGCCAGCACCCATTCCCACGAGCAGTACTTC
-	TRBV2	TRBJ2-7	-	CASRVDYEQYF	TGTGCCAGCAGGGTAGACTACGAGCAGTACTTC
-	TRBV4-1	TRBJ2-6	TRBD2	CASSRRGGSGANVLTF	TGCGCCAGCAGCCGCCGGGGGGGCTCTGGGGCCAACGTCCTGACTTTC
-	TRBV4-1	TRBJ2-7	-	CASSQVLLYEQYF	TGCGCCAGCAGCCAAGTATTGCTCTACGAGCAGTACTTC
-	TRBV7-2	TRBJ2-2	-	CASIPGRDIVFGELFF	TGTGCCAGCATCCCCGGCCGGGACATCGTGTTCGGGGAGCTGTTTTTT
-	TRBV27	TRBJ2-3	TRBD1	CASRRQGVRQYF	TGTGCCAGCAGACGACAGGGGGTAAGGCAGTATTTT
-	TRBV7-9	TRBJ2-1	-	CASSFSGLPHNEQFF	TGTGCCAGCAGCTTCAGTGGCTTGCCACACAATGAGCAGTTCTTC
-	TRBV14	TRBJ2-7	-	CASSQETGRRFEQYF	TGTGCCAGCAGCCAAGAGACGGGGCGTAGGTTCGAGCAGTACTTC
-	TRBV7-8	TRBJ2-3	TRBD2	CASSPMAGALPDTQYF	TGTGCCAGCAGCCCCATGGCGGGAGCATTACCAGATACGCAGTATTTT
few	TRBV5-5	TRBJ2-2	TRBD1	CASSPWTGAVQLFF	TGTGCCAGCAGCCCGTGGACAGGCGCCGTTCAGCTGTTTTTT
few	TRBV27	TRBJ1-2	-	CASSFGAENYGYTF	TGTGCCAGCAGTTTCGGGGCAGAGAACTATGGCTACACCTTC
-	TRBV29-1	TRBJ2-7	TRBD1	CSVGQGLSYEQYF	TGCAGCGTGGGACAGGGGTTGTCCTACGAGCAGTACTTC
once	TRBV7-6	TRBJ2-1	TRBD1	CASSSTGGNEQFF	TGTGCCAGCAGCTCTACAGGGGGTAATGAGCAGTTCTTC
-	TRBV10-2	TRBJ1-2	-	CASSAEGLDYGYTF	TGCGCCAGCAGTGCCGAGGGATTGGACTATGGCTACACCTTC
-	TRBV27	TRBJ2-1	TRBD2	CASRAGTTDASSYNEQFF	TGTGCCAGTAGAGCCGGGACTACCGACGCCAGCTCCTACAATGAGCAGTTCTTC
-	TRBV5-6	TRBJ1-3	TRBD1	CASSYGTGGNTIYF	TGTGCCAGCAGCTACGGGACAGGGGGAAACACCATATATTTT
-	TRBV6-5	TRBJ2-3	-	CASSYSTASTDTQYF	TGTGCCAGCAGTTACTCCACGGCTAGCACAGATACGCAGTATTTT
-	TRBV10-3	TRBJ2-7	TRBD1	CATSGQGSPDPSYEQYF	TGTGCCACCTCGGGACAGGGCTCCCCGGACCCATCCTACGAGCAGTACTTC
-	TRBV19	TRBJ2-5	TRBD1	CASSMVGGQQETQYF	TGTGCCAGTAGTATGGTTGGGGGACAGCAAGAGACCCAGTACTTC
-	TRBV11-3	TRBJ2-1	TRBD1	CASSSRGQGYYNEQFF	TGTGCCAGCAGCTCCCGCGGACAGGGGTACTACAATGAGCAGTTCTTC
-	TRBV9	TRBJ2-5	TRBD2	CASSGRLAEYQETQYF	TGTGCCAGCAGCGGTCGACTAGCGGAGTACCAAGAGACCCAGTACTTC
-	TRBV7-9	TRBJ2-3	-	CASSPLGALTDTQYF	TGTGCCAGCAGCCCGCTGGGGGCACTCACAGATACGCAGTATTTT
-	TRBV9	TRBJ1-2	TRBD1	CASSGQGLEGYTF	TGTGCCAGCAGCGGACAGGGGCTGGAGGGCTACACCTTC
once	TRBV11-2	TRBJ2-1	-	CASSSSWEQFF	TGTGCCAGCAGCTCCTCATGGGAGCAGTTCTTC
-	TRBV6-6	TRBJ2-3	TRBD2	CASTIAGGKDTQYF	TGTGCCAGCACCATAGCGGGGGGGAAAGATACGCAGTATTTT
-	TRBV27	TRBJ1-2	-	CASSTGNYGYTF	TGTGCCAGCTCAACGGGGAACTATGGCTACACCTTC
-	TRBV13	TRBJ1-2	TRBD1	CASSTRDRAFYGYTF	TGTGCCAGCAGCACCCGGGACAGGGCTTTCTATGGCTACACCTTC
-	TRBV29-1	TRBJ2-7	TRBD1	CSASGQGYEQYF	TGCAGCGCTTCGGGACAGGGGTACGAGCAGTACTTC
-	TRBV7-6	TRBJ2-1	-	CASSLGGGNYNEQFF	TGTGCCAGCAGCTTAGGAGGGGGGAATTACAATGAGCAGTTCTTC
-	TRBV7-9	TRBJ2-1	TRBD2	CASSRGLAGGYNEQFF	TGTGCCAGCAGCCGTGGACTAGCGGGAGGCTACAATGAGCAGTTCTTC
-	TRBV4-2	TRBJ2-7	-	CASSQDDGAGPTYEQYF	TGTGCCAGCAGCCAAGATGATGGGGCAGGGCCGACCTACGAGCAGTACTTC
-	TRBV7-8	TRBJ1-5	-	CASSLGFIQGNQPQHF	TGTGCCAGCAGCTTAGGGTTCATCCAGGGTAATCAGCCCCAGCATTTT
-	TRBV5-1	TRBJ2-3	TRBD2	CASSLAIGEGDTQYF	TGCGCCAGCAGCTTGGCCATTGGGGAGGGAGATACGCAGTATTTT
-	TRBV11-2	TRBJ1-4	-	CASSAFLDRNEKLFF	TGTGCCAGCAGTGCCTTCTTGGACAGAAATGAAAAACTGTTTTTT
-	TRBV5-6	TRBJ2-7	-	CASSFGDGSYEQYF	TGTGCCAGCAGCTTTGGGGACGGCTCCTACGAGCAGTACTTC
-	TRBV11-2	TRBJ2-7	-	CASSLVAGTEAYEQYF	TGTGCCAGCAGCTTGGTAGCCGGGACGGAGGCCTACGAGCAGTACTTC
once	TRBV30	TRBJ2-2	-	CAWLPEWERVTGELFF	TGTGCCTGGCTACCCGAATGGGAAAGGGTGACCGGGGAGCTGTTTTTT
once	TRBV7-3	TRBJ2-4	TRBD1	CASSLSGQGSDIQYF	TGTGCCAGCAGCCTATCAGGACAGGGGTCAGACATTCAGTACTTC
-	TRBV19	TRBJ2-3	TRBD1	CASRDQGVSDTQYF	TGTGCCAGTAGAGATCAGGGGGTTTCAGATACGCAGTATTTT
-	TRBV19	TRBJ1-1	TRBD1	CASRITGGSAEAFF	TGTGCCAGTAGGATCACAGGGGGCTCGGCTGAAGCTTTCTTT